Reported below is one TCR beta chain. What it binds is not known. The data were taken from a study of shared clonotypes between healthy human individuals. Notes on the study in general: Depth was large, yet rarefaction showed that sorted-subset sequencing was incomplete. Generally, naive subsets came out with larger estimated richness than memory subsets.

Trimming took 0 bases from V and 9 from J, leaving 16 bases between them. The CDR3 runs to 15 residues. CDR1 and CDR2 from the germline V gene are SGDLS and YYNGEE. Profiling relied on immunoSEQ multiplex PCR, and the TCRdb table lists in-frame clones only, not all of them. The sample carries about 2.3 million clones, more than 85% recorded once. The TCR sequence derives from a man aged 18 to 29 in good health. Some clones in this sample may be carry-over from other donors' samples. The genes are TRBV9 and TRBJ2-1; D is unclear. The sequencing sample was made of naive CD4+ T cells from PBMCs. Noted subset: CD45RA+ positively selected. The CDR3 DNA follows: TGTGCCAGCAGCGTAGCGTCAAGCCGACGGGCTGAGCAGTTCTTC. Amino acid sequence: CASSVASSRRAEQFF.